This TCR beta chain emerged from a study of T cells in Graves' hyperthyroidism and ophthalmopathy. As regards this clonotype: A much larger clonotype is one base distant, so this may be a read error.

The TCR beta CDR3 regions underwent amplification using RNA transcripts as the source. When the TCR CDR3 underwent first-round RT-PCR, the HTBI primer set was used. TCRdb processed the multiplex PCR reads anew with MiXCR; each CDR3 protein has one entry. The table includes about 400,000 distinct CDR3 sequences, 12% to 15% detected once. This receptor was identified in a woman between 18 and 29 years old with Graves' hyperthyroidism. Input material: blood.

The CDR3 nucleotides read TGTGCCAGCAGCTTAGAAGCGCATTCACCCCTCCACTTT. It translates to CASSLEAHSPLHF. The genes are TRBV11-2 and TRBJ1-6; unclear D gene. CDR3 length: 13 residues. The germline V gene encodes CDR1 SGHAT and CDR2 FQNNGV. Trimming removed 0 bases from V and 8 bases from J, with 5 bases in between.